The present TCR beta chain was sequenced within a study of cytomegalovirus exposure and HLA in healthy donors. PCR employed 60 Vbeta and 13 Jbeta primers. TCRdb's copy holds only in-frame clones and misses some; the assay was immunoSEQ multiplex PCR. The data show roughly 120,000 clones, approximately 70% seen once. This clonotype was obtained from a man aged 25-40 years in good health and CMV-seropositive. Sequencing was done on a sample of PBMCs.

The CDR3 DNA is TGTGCCAGTTTCTCAGGGCTAGCGGGAGTAAGCGATACGCAGTATTTT. This sequence encodes CASFSGLAGVSDTQYF. The rearrangement joins TRBV2 to TRBJ2-3; 10 nucleotides line up with TRBD2. CDR3 length equals 16 residues. The germline V gene has CDR1 SNHLY and CDR2 FYNNEI. J was trimmed by 6 bases and V by 9 bases; bases with no gene match: 15.